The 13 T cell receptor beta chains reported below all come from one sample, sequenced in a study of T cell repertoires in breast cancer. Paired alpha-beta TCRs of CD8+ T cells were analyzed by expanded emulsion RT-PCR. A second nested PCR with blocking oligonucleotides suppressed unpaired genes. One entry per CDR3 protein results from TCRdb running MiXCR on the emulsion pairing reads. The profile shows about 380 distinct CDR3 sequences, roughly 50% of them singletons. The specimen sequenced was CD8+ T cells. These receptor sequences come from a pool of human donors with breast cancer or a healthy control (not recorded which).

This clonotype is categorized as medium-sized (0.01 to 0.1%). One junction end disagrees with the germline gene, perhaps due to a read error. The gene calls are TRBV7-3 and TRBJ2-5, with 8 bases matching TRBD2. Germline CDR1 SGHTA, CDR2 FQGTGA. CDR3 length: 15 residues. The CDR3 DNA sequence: TGTGCCAGCAGCTCCCACGGGGGGGCGGAAGAGACCCAATACTTC. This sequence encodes CASSSHGGAEETQYF.

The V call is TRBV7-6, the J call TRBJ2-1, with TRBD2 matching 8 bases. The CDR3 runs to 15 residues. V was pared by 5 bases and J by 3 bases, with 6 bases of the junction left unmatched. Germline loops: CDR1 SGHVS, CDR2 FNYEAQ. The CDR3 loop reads CASSLRGGIYNEQFF. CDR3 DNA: TGTGCCAGCAGCCTACGGGGGGGAATCTACAATGAGCAGTTCTTC. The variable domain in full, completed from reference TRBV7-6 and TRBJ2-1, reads GAGVSQSPRYKVTKRGQDVALRCDPISGHVSLYWYRQALGQGPEFLTYFNYEAQQDKSGLPNDRFSAERPEGSISTLTIQRTEQRDSAMYRCASSLRGGIYNEQFFGPGTRLTVL.

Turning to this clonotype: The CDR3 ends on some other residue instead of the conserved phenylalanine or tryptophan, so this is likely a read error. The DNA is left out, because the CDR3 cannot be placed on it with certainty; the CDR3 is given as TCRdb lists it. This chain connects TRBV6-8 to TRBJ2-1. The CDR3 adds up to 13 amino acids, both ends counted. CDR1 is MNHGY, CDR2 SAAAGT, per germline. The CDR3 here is CASSYSDYNEQGV.

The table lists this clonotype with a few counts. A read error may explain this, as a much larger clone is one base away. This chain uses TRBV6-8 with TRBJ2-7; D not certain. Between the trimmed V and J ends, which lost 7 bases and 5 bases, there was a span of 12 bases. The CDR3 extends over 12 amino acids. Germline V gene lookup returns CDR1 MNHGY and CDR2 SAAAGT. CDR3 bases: TGTGCCAGCAAGGCCGACTGGGACGAGCAGTACTTC. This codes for CASKADWDEQYF.

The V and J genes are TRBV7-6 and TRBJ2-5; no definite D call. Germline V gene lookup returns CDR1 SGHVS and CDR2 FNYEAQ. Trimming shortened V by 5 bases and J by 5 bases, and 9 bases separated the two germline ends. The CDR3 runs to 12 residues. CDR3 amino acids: CASSMTGETQYF. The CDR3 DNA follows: TGTGCCAGCAGCATGACTGGGGAGACCCAGTACTTC.

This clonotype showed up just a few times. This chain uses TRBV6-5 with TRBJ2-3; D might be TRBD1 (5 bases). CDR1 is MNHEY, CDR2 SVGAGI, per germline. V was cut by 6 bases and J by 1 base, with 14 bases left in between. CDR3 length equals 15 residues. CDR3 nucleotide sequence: TGTGCCAGCAGCCTCCAAGGGGCGCGCACAGATACGCAGTATTTT. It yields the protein CASSLQGARTDTQYF.

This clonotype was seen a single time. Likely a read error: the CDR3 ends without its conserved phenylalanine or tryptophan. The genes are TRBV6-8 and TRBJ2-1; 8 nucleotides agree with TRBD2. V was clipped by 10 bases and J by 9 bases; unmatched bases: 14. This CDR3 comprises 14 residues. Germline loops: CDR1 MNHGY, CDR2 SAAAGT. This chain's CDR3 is CAIYGRAINIEQFL. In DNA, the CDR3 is TGTGCCATCTACGGGAGGGCCATTAACATTGAGCAGTTCTTG.

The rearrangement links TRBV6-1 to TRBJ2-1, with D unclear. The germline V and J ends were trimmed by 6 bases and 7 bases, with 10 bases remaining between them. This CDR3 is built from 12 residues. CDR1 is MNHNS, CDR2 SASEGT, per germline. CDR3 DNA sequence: TGTGCCAGCAGGTCCCTGGGGAATGAGCAGTTCTTC. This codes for CASRSLGNEQFF.

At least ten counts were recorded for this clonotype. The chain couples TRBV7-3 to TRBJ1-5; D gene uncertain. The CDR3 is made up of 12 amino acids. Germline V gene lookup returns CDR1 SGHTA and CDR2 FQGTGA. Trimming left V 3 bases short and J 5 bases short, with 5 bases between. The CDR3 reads CASSFADQPQHF. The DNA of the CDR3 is TGTGCCAGCAGCTTCGCAGATCAGCCCCAGCATTTT.

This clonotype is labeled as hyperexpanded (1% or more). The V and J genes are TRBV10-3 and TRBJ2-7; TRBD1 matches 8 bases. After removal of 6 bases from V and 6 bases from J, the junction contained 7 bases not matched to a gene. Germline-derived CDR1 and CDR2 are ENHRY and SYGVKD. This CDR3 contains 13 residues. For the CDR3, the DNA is TGTGCCATCAGCCGCAGGGGGCTCGGCGAGCAGTACTTC. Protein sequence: CAISRRGLGEQYF.

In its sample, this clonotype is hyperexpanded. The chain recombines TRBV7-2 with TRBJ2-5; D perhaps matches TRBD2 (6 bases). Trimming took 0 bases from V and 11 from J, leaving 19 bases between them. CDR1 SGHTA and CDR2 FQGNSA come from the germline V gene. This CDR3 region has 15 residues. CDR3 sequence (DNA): TGTGCCAGCAGCTTAGCGGATGGGGGGTGGGGGAAACAGTACTTC. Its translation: CASSLADGGWGKQYF.

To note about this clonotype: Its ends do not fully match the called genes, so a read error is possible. CDR3: CASSLEQGLDPPNF. In DNA, the CDR3 is TGTGCCAGCAGCTTAGAACAGGGGTTGGATCCGCCAAATTTT. The V gene is TRBV7-2, the J gene TRBJ2-3; TRBD1 aligns across 7 bases. This CDR3 region has 14 residues. Germline V gene sequence: CDR1 SGHTA, CDR2 FQGNSA.

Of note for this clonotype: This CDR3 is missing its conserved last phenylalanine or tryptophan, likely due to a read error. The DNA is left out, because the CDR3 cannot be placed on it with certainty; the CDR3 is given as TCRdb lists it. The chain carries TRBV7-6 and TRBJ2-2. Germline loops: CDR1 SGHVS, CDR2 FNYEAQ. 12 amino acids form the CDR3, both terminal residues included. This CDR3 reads CASSLKRGERVG.